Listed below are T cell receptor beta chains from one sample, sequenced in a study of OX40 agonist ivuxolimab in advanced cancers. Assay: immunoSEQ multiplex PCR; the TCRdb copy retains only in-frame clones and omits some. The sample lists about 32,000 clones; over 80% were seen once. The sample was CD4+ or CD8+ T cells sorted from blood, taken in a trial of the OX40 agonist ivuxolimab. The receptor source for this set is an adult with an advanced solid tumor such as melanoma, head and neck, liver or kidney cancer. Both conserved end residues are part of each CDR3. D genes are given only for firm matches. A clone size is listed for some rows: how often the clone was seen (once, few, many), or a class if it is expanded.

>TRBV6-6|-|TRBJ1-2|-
TGTGCCAGCAGACTCTTCGACCGGGAAGGGGGCTACACCTTC
CASRLFDREGGYTF
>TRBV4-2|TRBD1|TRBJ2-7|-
TGTGCCAGCAGCCAATCCGGGACAGGGTCAGGTGAGCAGTACTTC
CASSQSGTGSGEQYF
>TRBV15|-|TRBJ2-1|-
TGTGCCACCAGCCATCCGACAGTCAGCTCCTACAATGAGCAGTTCTTC
CATSHPTVSSYNEQFF
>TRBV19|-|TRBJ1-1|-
TGTGCCAGTAGTATAGTGTTGAACACTGAAGCTTTCTTT
CASSIVLNTEAFF
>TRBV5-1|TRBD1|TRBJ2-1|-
TGCGCCAGCAGCCGTGGACAGGGGGCTGGTTATGAGCAGTTCTTC
CASSRGQGAGYEQFF
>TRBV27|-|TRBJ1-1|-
TGTGCCAGCAGTTTGTCTGCGGGGTGGGGCACTGAAGCTTTCTTT
CASSLSAGWGTEAFF
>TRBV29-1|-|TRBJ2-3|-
TGCAGCGTAGCAGGGTTCCCACCGGCAGATACGCAGTATTTT
CSVAGFPPADTQYF
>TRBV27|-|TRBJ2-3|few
TGTGCCAGCAGTTTTTCACGCGGGGAGTTCACAGATACGCAGTATTTT
CASSFSRGEFTDTQYF
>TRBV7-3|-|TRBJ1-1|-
TGTGCCAGCAGCTTATCCGGGGGCGCAGGCACTGAAGCTTTCTTT
CASSLSGGAGTEAFF
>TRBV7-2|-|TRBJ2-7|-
TGTGCCAGCAGCTTTACCACGACTAGTCTCGTCTACGAGCAGTACTTC
CASSFTTTSLVYEQYF
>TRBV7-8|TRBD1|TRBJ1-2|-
TGTGCCAGCAGCGAACAGGGGGCGCGCTATGGCTACACCTTC
CASSEQGARYGYTF
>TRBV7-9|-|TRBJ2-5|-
TGTGCCAGCAGCGGCGATGTGCCAGAGACCCAGTACTTC
CASSGDVPETQYF
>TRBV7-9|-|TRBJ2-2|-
TGTGCCAGCAGCGGCGGGATTATAAACACCGGGGAGCTGTTTTTT
CASSGGIINTGELFF
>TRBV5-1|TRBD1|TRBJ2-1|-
TGCGCCAGCAGCCCAGGACAGGGGGCCGATGAGCAGTTCTTC
CASSPGQGADEQFF
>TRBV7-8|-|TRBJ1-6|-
TGTGCCAGCAGCTTAGCGGTTGGAATCTATAATTCACCCCTCCACTTT
CASSLAVGIYNSPLHF
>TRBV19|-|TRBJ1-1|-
TGTGCCAGTAGTATCCAGCAGAACACTGAAGCTTTCTTT
CASSIQQNTEAFF
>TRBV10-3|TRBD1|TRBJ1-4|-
TGTGCCATCAGTGATTCTGGCAGGGGGAATGAAAAACTGTTTTTT
CAISDSGRGNEKLFF
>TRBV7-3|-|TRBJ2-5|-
TGTGCCAGCAGTCCCGTCGCAACGGGTCTGGAGACCCAGTACTTC
CASSPVATGLETQYF
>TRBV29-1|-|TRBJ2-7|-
TGCAGCGTAGAGTCAAGAGCCTACGAGCAGTACTTC
CSVESRAYEQYF
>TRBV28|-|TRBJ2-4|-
TGTGCCAGCAGTTTACCCTCGACAGCGCTAGCCAAAAACATTCAGTACTTC
CASSLPSTALAKNIQYF
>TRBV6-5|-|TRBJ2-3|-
TGTGCCAGCAGACCAGGTGGGCAGCTCACAGATACGCAGTATTTT
CASRPGGQLTDTQYF
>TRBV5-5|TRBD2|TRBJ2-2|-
TGTGCCAGCAGGGTAGGGGTTCGGGAGGACACCGGGGAGCTGTTTTTT
CASRVGVREDTGELFF
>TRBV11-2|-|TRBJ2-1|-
TGTGCCAGCAGCTTAACCTTGGGCGATGAGCAGTTCTTC
CASSLTLGDEQFF
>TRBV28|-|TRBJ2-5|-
TGTGCCAGCAGTTTTCCAGCCGACTTGGGAGAGACCCAGTACTTC
CASSFPADLGETQYF
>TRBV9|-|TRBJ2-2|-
TGTGCCAGCAGCGGCCTAGGGGCGACCGGGGAGCTGTTTTTT
CASSGLGATGELFF
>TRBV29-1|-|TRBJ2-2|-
TGCAGCGTTGGGGCAGAAAACACCGGGGAGCTGTTTTTT
CSVGAENTGELFF
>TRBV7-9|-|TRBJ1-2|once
TGTGCCAGCAGCTTAGCGTTAGGAGCCGACTATGGCTACACCTTC
CASSLALGADYGYTF
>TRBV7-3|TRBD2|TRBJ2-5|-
TGTGCCAGCAGCTCAGGGACTAGCGGGATTATAGAGACCCAGTACTTC
CASSSGTSGIIETQYF
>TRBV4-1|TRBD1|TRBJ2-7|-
TGCGCCAGCAGCCAAATGAACCCGGGACAGTACGAGCAGTACTTC
CASSQMNPGQYEQYF
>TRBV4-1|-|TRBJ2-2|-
TGCGCCAGCAGCCAAGTCAGCAACACCGGGGAGCTGTTTTTT
CASSQVSNTGELFF
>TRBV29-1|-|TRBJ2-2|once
TGCAGCGTTGGCCCGGGGGCGAACACCGGGGAGCTGTTTTTT
CSVGPGANTGELFF
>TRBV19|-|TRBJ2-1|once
TGTGCCAGTATGGCGGGTTCCTACAATGAGCAGTTCTTC
CASMAGSYNEQFF
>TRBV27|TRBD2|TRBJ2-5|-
TGTGCCAGCAGTCCCCGTCGACTAGCCGAGACCCAGTACTTC
CASSPRRLAETQYF
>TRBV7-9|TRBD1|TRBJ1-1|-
TGTGCCAGCAGCTTAAATCAGGGGGGCACTGAAGCTTTCTTT
CASSLNQGGTEAFF
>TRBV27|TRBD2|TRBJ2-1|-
TGTGCCAGCAGTTTATTGGCTAGCGGTCCGCCCTACAATGAGCAGTTCTTC
CASSLLASGPPYNEQFF
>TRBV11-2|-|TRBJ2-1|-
TGTGCCAGCAGCCCCACTAGCTTGGGCTCCTACAATGAGCAGTTCTTC
CASSPTSLGSYNEQFF
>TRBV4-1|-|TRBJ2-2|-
TGCGCCAGCAGCCAAATTTCTCGTCCACACGGGGAGCTGTTTTTT
CASSQISRPHGELFF
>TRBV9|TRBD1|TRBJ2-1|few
TGTGCCAGCAGCGGGACAGGAGGCAATGAGCAGTTCTTC
CASSGTGGNEQFF
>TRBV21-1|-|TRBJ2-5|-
TGTGCCAGCAGCAAAGAAGAGACCCAGTACTTC
CASSKEETQYF
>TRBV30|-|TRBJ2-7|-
TGTGCCTGGAGTGTGAGTCCCGGGACGGGAACCTACGAGCAGTACTTC
CAWSVSPGTGTYEQYF
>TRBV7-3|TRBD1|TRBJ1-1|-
TGTGCCAGCAGCTTGGGACAGGGCCAGATTGAAGCTTTCTTT
CASSLGQGQIEAFF
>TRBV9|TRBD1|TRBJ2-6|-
TGTGCCAGCAGCGTAGACCCTCGCAAAGGGGGCAATTCTGGGGCCAACGTCCTGACTTTC
CASSVDPRKGGNSGANVLTF
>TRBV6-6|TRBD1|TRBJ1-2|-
TGTGCCAGCAGTTACCTCGACAGGGACGGCTACACCTTC
CASSYLDRDGYTF
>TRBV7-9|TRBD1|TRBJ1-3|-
TGTGCCAGCAGCATCTTAGGGGACAGGGGAAACACCATATATTTT
CASSILGDRGNTIYF
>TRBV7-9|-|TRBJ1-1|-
TGTGCCAGCAGCCCCCAGGGACGAGTCACTGAAGCTTTCTTT
CASSPQGRVTEAFF
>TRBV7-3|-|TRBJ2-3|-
TGTGCCAGCAGCCTTTTAGGGGCAGATACGCAGTATTTT
CASSLLGADTQYF
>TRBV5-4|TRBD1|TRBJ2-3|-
TGTGCCAGCAGCTTGGGTAGGACAGGGATGGCCCACCCCACAGATACGCAGTATTTT
CASSLGRTGMAHPTDTQYF
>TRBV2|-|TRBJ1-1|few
TGTGCCAGCATTCCTCTGGTGAACACTGAAGCTTTCTTT
CASIPLVNTEAFF
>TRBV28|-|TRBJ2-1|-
TGTGCCAGCAGTTTACAGGATAGCTCCTACAATGAGCAGTTCTTC
CASSLQDSSYNEQFF
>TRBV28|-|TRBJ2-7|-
TGTGCCAGCAGTCTGTCCCAAATTTACGAGCAGTACTTC
CASSLSQIYEQYF
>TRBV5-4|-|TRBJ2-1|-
TGTGCCAGCAGCTTGAGGTTAGCCGTTAGCTCCTACAATGAGCAGTTCTTC
CASSLRLAVSSYNEQFF
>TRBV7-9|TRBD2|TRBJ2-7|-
TGTGCCAGCAGCTCGGGACTAGGAGGGTACGAGCAGTACTTC
CASSSGLGGYEQYF
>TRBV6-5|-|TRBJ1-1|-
TGTGCCAGTCGTTTAGGAGCGGTGAACACTGAAGCTTTCTTT
CASRLGAVNTEAFF
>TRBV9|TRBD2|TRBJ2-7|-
TGTGCCAGCAGCGTAGGGGCCAGCCCCTCGGCGGGAGGAACCTACGAGCAGTACTTC
CASSVGASPSAGGTYEQYF
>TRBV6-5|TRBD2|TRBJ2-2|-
TGTGCCAGCAGTTACTCGGGCGCGGGAGTCACCGGGGAGCTGTTTTTT
CASSYSGAGVTGELFF
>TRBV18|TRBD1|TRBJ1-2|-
TGTGCCAGCTCACCACCAAGGGACAGAAGAGGTGGCTACACCTTC
CASSPPRDRRGGYTF
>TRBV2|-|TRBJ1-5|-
TGTGCCAGCAGGGACTTTGGCAATCAGCCCCAGCATTTT
CASRDFGNQPQHF
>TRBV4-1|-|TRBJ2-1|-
TGCGCCAGCAGCCGTGTGGGGCAATACAATGAGCAGTTCTTC
CASSRVGQYNEQFF
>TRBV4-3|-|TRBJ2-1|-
TGCGCCAGCAGCCAACTTCACCGAACAAGTAAAAACAATGAGCAGTTCTTC
CASSQLHRTSKNNEQFF
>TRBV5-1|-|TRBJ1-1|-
TGCGCCAGCAGCTGGGTCGGCGGGAACACTGAAGCTTTCTTT
CASSWVGGNTEAFF